This T cell receptor (beta chain) was captured by sequencing in a study of OX40 agonist ivuxolimab in advanced cancers. Broadly, across the study: Ivuxolimab was an agonistic, fully human IgG2 monoclonal antibody directed against OX40 (CD134), a costimulatory receptor. Of the roughly 51 patients in dose escalation, about 20 had hepatocellular carcinoma, about 15 had melanoma, 9 had renal cell carcinoma and 9 had head and neck cancer. Partial responses occurred in three dose-escalation patients: two with cutaneous melanoma and one with hepatocellular carcinoma. The point of sequencing TCRbeta in the periphery was to test whether ivuxolimab changed TCR sequence diversity and drove clonal T-cell expansion. Intravenous ivuxolimab was administered to patients every 2 weeks at six dose levels: 0.01, 0.1, 0.3, 1.5, 3 and 10 mg/kg. Patients were allowed to have had prior anti-PD-1, anti-PD-L1 or anti-CTLA-4 therapy, and approximately 40% of the dose-escalation patients had been treated with checkpoint inhibitors. The dose-escalation cohort was about 83% male with a mean age of about 65 years, ranging from roughly 23 to 90. The monotherapy dose-escalation portion (N ≈ 50 patients) of the phase I ivuxolimab trial is reported in the paper.

The germline V gene encodes CDR1 MDHEN and CDR2 SYDVKM. The CDR3 has 20 amino acids, counting the end cysteine and phenylalanine. Just the 60-base CDR3 DNA is kept, in frame starting at base 1. Ends trimmed: V by 4 bases, J by 0 bases; bases unmatched to a gene: 15. Patients with autoimmune disease history or receiving systemic immunosuppression were excluded from the trial. In every dose cohort, peripheral blood was drawn for TCR sequencing at baseline, cycle 4 day 1, and cycle 7 day 1. The samples were drawn from a first-in-human, open-label, multicenter phase I dose-escalation trial of ivuxolimab. Adults with locally advanced or metastatic melanoma, renal cell, hepatocellular, or head and neck squamous cell carcinoma were enrolled in the trial. Before TCR sequencing, CD4+ T cells and CD8+ T cells from peripheral blood were sorted into separate populations. Details on this clone: Its target antigen remains unknown. Base quality data are lacking; no much larger clone is found one base away.

To sequence the TCRbeta CDR3 region, genomic DNA was isolated from the sorted cells. The immunoSEQ Assay was used for sequencing of TCRbeta CDR3 regions. Held by TCRdb, this immuneACCESS table contains in-frame sequences only and omits some clones. Under half of the omission traces to an unresolved V gene where checked; the cause of the rest is unknown. Across this sample there are about 16,000 clones, with 84% seen only once. Approximately 68% of the sample is taken by the ten largest. The paper as a whole reports these results and caveats: Antigen specificity was not determined for the clonally expanded peripheral T cells. In the 0.1-3.0 mg/kg groups, partial responders were among the patients with the lowest normalized peripheral clonal expansion, particularly in CD8+ T cells. After ivuxolimab, more expanded clones were found on average in CD8+ T cells than in CD4+ T cells. Low levels of normalized T-cell clonal expansion were also seen in some patients who did not respond. At doses from 0.1 to 3.0 mg/kg, clonal expansion was seen in both CD4+ and CD8+ blood T cells between baseline and week 6.

The rearrangement joined TRBV28 to TRBJ1-3, and 10 bases in between align with TRBD1. Material: CD4+ or CD8+ T cells sorted from blood, obtained in a trial of the OX40 agonist ivuxolimab. The TCR sequence derives from an adult with an advanced solid tumor such as melanoma, head and neck, liver or kidney cancer. The CDR3: CASSSLRRDRGRNSGNTIYF. Here is the DNA: TGTGCCAGCAGTTCTCTCCGGAGGGACAGGGGCCGAAACTCTGGAAACACCATATATTTT. The reference TRBV28 and TRBJ1-3 proteins fill in what lies around the CDR3, so the full variable domain reads DVKVTQSSRYLVKRTGEKVFLECVQDMDHENMFWYRQDPGLGLRLIYFSYDVKMKEKGDIPEGYSVSREKKERFSLILESASTNQTSMYLCASSSLRRDRGRNSGNTIYFGEGSWLTVV.